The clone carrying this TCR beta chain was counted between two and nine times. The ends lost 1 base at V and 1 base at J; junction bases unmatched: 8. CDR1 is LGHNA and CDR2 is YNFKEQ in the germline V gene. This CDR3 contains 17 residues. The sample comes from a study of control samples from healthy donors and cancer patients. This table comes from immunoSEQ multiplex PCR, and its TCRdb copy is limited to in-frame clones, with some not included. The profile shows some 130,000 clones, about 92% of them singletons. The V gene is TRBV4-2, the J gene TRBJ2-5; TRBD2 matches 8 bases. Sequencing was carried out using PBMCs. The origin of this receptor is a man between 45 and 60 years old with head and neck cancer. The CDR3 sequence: CASSQGGSGATQETQYF. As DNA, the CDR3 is TGTGCCAGCAGCCAAGGTGGTAGCGGGGCGACCCAAGAGACCCAGTACTTC.